A selection of T cell receptor beta chains follows, all from one sample in a study of CD8+CD57+ T cells in acquired aplastic anemia. A single record per CDR3 protein comes from TCRdb applying MiXCR to the reads. Of about 48,000 distinct CDR3 sequences in the sample, 70% to 80% were seen once. Sequenced: sorted CD4+, CD8+, or CD8+CD57+ T cells (not recorded which) from PBMCs. These receptors were collected from a human donor in good health, serving as a control. The CDR3 runs from the conserved cysteine through the conserved F or W.

TRBV7-3 | CASSQAGQNTGELFF
TRBV10-1 | CASSENRDTEAFF
TRBV20-1 | CSASGPSGRSYNEQFF
TRBV7-2 | CASSFLRGTTEAFF
TRBV9 | CASSSQGGVNTEAFF
TRBV6-1 | CASTQTGGSNQPQHF
TRBV12-3/TRBV12-4 | CASSRINSPLHF
TRBV7-8 | CASSLWTGGDEKLFF
TRBV2 | CASSVGRLNTEAFF
TRBV6-4 | CASSARPGGTGLGSNTGELFF
TRBV6-1 | CASSPHAEDQTYEQYF
TRBV24-1 | CATSDAGTTGLDEQYF
TRBV4-1 | CASSHATGGAGIYSPLHF
TRBV7-7 | CASRHPVNYGYTF
TRBV20-1 | CSARDLQGGTEAFF
TRBV10-3 | CAISAENEQYF
TRBV25-1 | CASSDFNGGSYNEQFF
TRBV20-1 | CSARDQGTATYEQYF
TRBV24-1 | CATSDTYEQYF
TRBV11-1 | CASSLVRGSSEAFF
TRBV10-3 | CAISDGPSGGYQETQYF
TRBV25-1 | CASSEASSTDTQYF
TRBV10-3 | CAISESAGGRETQYF
TRBV29-1 | CSVHKGANTEAFF
TRBV20-1 | CSAMDNYNQPQHF
TRBV29-1 | CSVARETQYF
TRBV29-1 | CSVTRVSSSGNTIYF
TRBV19 | CASSTRQDEQYF
TRBV7-9 | CASSLDGESPLHF
TRBV19 | CASSIRVSGELFF
TRBV5-1 | CASSLELASYNEQFF
TRBV9 | CASSLGLGTGELFF
TRBV29-1 | CSVEVGLGQYF